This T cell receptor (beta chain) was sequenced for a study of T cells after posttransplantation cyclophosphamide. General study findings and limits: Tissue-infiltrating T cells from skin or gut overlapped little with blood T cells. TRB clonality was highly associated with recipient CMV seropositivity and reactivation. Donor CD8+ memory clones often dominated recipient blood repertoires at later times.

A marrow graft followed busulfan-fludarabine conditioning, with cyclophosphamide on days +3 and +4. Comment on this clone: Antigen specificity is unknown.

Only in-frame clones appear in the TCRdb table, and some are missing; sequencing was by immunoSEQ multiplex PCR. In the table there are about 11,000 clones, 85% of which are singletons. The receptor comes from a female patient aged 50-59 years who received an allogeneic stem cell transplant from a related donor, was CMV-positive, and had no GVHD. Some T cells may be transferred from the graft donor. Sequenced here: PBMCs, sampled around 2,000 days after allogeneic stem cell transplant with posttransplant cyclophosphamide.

The CDR3 protein is CASSSPQQSTDTQYF. In DNA, the CDR3 is TGTGCCAGCAGCTCCCCCCAACAGAGCACAGATACGCAGTATTTT. J is TRBJ2-3 and V is TRBV5-4, with unresolved D. CDR1 SGHNT and CDR2 YYREEE come from the germline V gene (reference sequence). The CDR3 is 15 residues long. V lost 3 bases to trimming and J lost 0 bases, with 11 bases between them.